The 5 T cell receptor beta chains given below trace back to one sample, sequenced in a study of T-cell memory formation after mild COVID-19. TCRdb called the 5' RACE reads again in MiXCR, with one record for every CDR3 protein. The repertoire consists of under 400,000 distinct CDR3 sequences, with roughly 21% occurring once and the leading ten covering 9.5% to 15%. Material: PBMCs or a T cell subset sorted from them (not recorded which). Receptor source: an adult woman who had mild COVID-19 (a few samples of this study predate the infection). Cell type and time point are not known.

Only a few counts were recorded for this clonotype. J is TRBJ2-5 and V is TRBV20-1; 9 bases align to TRBD2. CDR1 DFQATT and CDR2 SNEGSKA come from the germline V gene (reference sequence). J gave up 4 bases and V 6 bases, and 12 bases lay outside the gene matches. The CDR3 sequence is 15 residues long. The CDR3 DNA sequence: TGCAGTGCGGCGACTTTGGCGGGGGGGGCAGAGACCCAGTACTTC. This sequence encodes CSAATLAGGAETQYF.

CDR3: CSARDMQGAQPQHF. In DNA, the CDR3 is TGCAGTGCTAGAGATATGCAGGGGGCTCAGCCCCAGCATTTT. J is TRBJ1-5 and V is TRBV20-1; TRBD1 agrees at 8 bases. This CDR3 comprises 14 residues. From germline, CDR1 is DFQATT and CDR2 SNEGSKA (reference sequence). After removal of 0 bases from V and 6 bases from J, the junction contained 4 bases not matched to a gene.

This clonotype has only one observation. The V gene is TRBV25-1, the J gene TRBJ2-1; no clear D gene. Deletions cut 3 bases from V and 0 bases from J, with 9 bases between. Germline loops: CDR1 MGHDK, CDR2 SYGVNS. This CDR3 is 15 amino acids long. The CDR3 reads CASSDDGFSYNEQFF. The CDR3 bases are TGTGCCAGCAGTGACGACGGATTCTCCTACAATGAGCAGTTCTTC.

The chain employs TRBV7-9 and TRBJ2-5; unclear D gene. With 5 bases removed from V and 10 bases from J, the gap between germline ends came to 17 bases. CDR1 is SEHNR and CDR2 is FQNEAQ in the germline V gene (reference sequence). The CDR3 runs to 13 residues. The DNA for the CDR3 is TGTGCCAGCAGCCGATCTGAGGTGGGAAACCAGTACTTC. Amino acids: CASSRSEVGNQYF.

The chain recombines TRBV6-1 with TRBJ1-2; D uncertain. Trimming pared 4 bases from V and 4 bases from J, leaving 7 bases between. This CDR3 spans 12 amino acids. The germline V gene encodes CDR1 MNHNS and CDR2 SASEGT. CDR3 sequence: CASSGYTYGYTF. CDR3 bases: TGTGCCAGCAGTGGTTATACCTATGGCTACACCTTC.